The T cell receptor (beta chain) under discussion was sequenced for a study of blood T cell repertoires in COVID-19 (dated by TCRdb to 2019 to 2021). At the level of the whole study: The collaborator samples originated in the United States, Italy and Spain and spanned the acute and convalescent phases of COVID-19. The material from the prospective study consisted of cDNA or gDNA derived from T cells, B-cell-depleted T cells, or PBMCs. Subjects who had been exposed to COVID-19, were actively infected with it, or had recovered from it provided the deeply sampled blood TCRbeta repertoires that made up the dataset. The repertoires were made available in a free public database intended to serve as a resource for research on the immune response to SARS-CoV-2. The samples were drawn from two sources: the first 160 participants of the ongoing ImmuneRACE study, and fewer than 1,500 subjects contributed by 6 global collaborators. A de-identified subject ID, COVID-19 status, age in years and sex were almost always included in the sample metadata. HLA class I and class II types, where available, came from metadata supplied by the sample provider rather than from assay-based typing.

Collaborating institutions collected whole blood in K2EDTA tubes following their own protocols. For TCRbeta analysis, collaborators shipped samples in one of three forms: frozen whole blood, isolated PBMCs, or DNA extracted from either of those sample types. CDR1 and CDR2 (ENHRY, SYGVKD) derive from the germline V gene. The junction shows trimming of 3 bases on V and 0 bases on J, plus 15 bases between the germline ends. From cysteine to phenylalanine, the CDR3 is 17 amino acids long. Only the CDR3 DNA stays, 51 bases, in frame from base 1. Note on this clone: Its antigen remains unidentified. Base quality data are lacking; no much larger clone is found one base away.

TCRbeta CDR3 regions were amplified from genomic DNA by means of the immunoSEQ Assay, a bias-controlled multiplex PCR. In the source study's methods: Nucleated cell counts per sample were estimated from amplification of reference gene primers within the assay. To quantify the absolute abundance of each unique TCRbeta CDR3 rearrangement, sequence reads were collapsed and filtered. Productive Simpson clonality was computed per sample as the square root of Simpson's diversity index over productive rearrangements. TCRdb took this table from immuneACCESS and kept in-frame rearrangements with V and J called. Such tables lack part of the clones; where checked against another copy, unresolved V genes explain under half of the gap, and the rest is unexplained. V, J and clone size were drawn from that table, and D and trimming were deduced from the DNA. The sample table shows 95,000 to 150,000 clones, and less than 75% are seen once. The biggest ten clones account for under 1% of the sample.

Study-wide findings and limitations: Clinical and demographic metadata were provided uncurated, with the amount varying by source and participant.

The specimen was peripheral blood. The origin of this receptor is a human donor with acute or convalescent COVID-19. The donor label of this sample is uncertain. The chain couples TRBV10-3 to TRBJ1-3, with no D gene named confidently. The CDR3 protein sequence reads: CAISDILGPTSGNTIYF. The DNA is TGTGCCATCAGTGATATTTTGGGCCCTACCTCTGGAAACACCATATATTTT.